Presented here are 7 T cell receptor beta chains from one specimen sequenced in a study of OX40 agonist ivuxolimab in advanced cancers. The method was immunoSEQ multiplex PCR; TCRdb's version includes in-frame clones alone and lacks a portion of them. The table includes 90,000 to 150,000 clones, 75% to 90% detected once. The sample in question was CD4+ or CD8+ T cells sorted from blood, obtained in a trial of the OX40 agonist ivuxolimab. All receptors derive from an adult with an advanced solid tumor such as melanoma, head and neck, liver or kidney cancer.

V and J are TRBV18 and TRBJ2-2; tentative D call: TRBD1 (6 bases). Trimming left V 2 bases short and J 5 bases short, with 9 bases between. The CDR3 loop spans 14 amino acids. Germline lookup yields CDR1 KGHSH and CDR2 LQKENI. For the CDR3, the DNA is TGTGCCAGCTCACCAAAACAGGGAACCGGGGAGCTGTTTTTT. Its translation: CASSPKQGTGELFF. Full variable domain (missing parts from reference TRBV18 and TRBJ2-2): NAGVMQNPRHLVRRRGQEARLRCSPMKGHSHVYWYRQLPEEGLKFMVYLQKENIIDESGMPKERFSAEFPKEGPSILRIQQVVRGDSAAYFCASSPKQGTGELFFGEGSRLTVL.

The V call is TRBV30, the J call TRBJ2-7, with 7 bases identical to TRBD1. The CDR3 totals 13 residues. CDR1 GTSNPN and CDR2 SVGIG come from the germline V gene (reference sequence). V lost 0 bases and J lost 5; bases outside the gene matches: 4. As DNA, the CDR3 is TGTGCCTGGAGTGTTAAGGACAGGAACGAGCAGTACTTC. Its translation: CAWSVKDRNEQYF.

The chain has TRBV6-5 and TRBJ2-7; possibly TRBD1 or TRBD2 for D (6 bases each). The CDR3 has 15 residues. Germline V gives CDR1 MNHEY, CDR2 SVGAGI. V lost 2 bases to trimming and J lost 4 bases, with 15 bases between them. The CDR3 sequence: CASSYNREAGYEQYF. CDR3 nucleotides: TGTGCCAGCAGTTACAACAGGGAAGCGGGTTACGAGCAGTACTTC.

The genes are TRBV18 and TRBJ2-1; the match to TRBD1 covers 10 bases. From germline, CDR1 is KGHSH and CDR2 LQKENI. J was trimmed by 9 bases and V by 3 bases; bases with no gene match: 5. The CDR3 spans 14 residues. This chain's CDR3 is CASSPTGGVVEQFF. The CDR3, as DNA: TGTGCCAGCTCACCGACAGGGGGCGTCGTTGAGCAGTTCTTC.

The CDR3 region is CASSLGPGLGLQETQYF. Here the CDR3 DNA reads TGTGCCAGCAGCTTAGGGCCGGGACTAGGTCTCCAAGAGACCCAGTACTTC. The chain combines TRBV7-2 with TRBJ2-5, with 8 bases lining up with TRBD2. CDR3 length: 17 residues. The germline V gene has CDR1 SGHTA and CDR2 FQGNSA. With 1 base clipped from V and 1 base from J, the junction kept 8 bases outside the gene matches.

This chain links TRBV7-6 with TRBJ2-3; perhaps D is TRBD1 or TRBD2 (6 bases each). Trimming removed 5 bases at V and 5 bases at J, with 20 bases between. Germline V gene data show CDR1 as SGHVS and CDR2 as FNYEAQ. This CDR3 has 16 amino acids. CDR3 sequence: CASSQNAQGRLDTQYF. The CDR3 DNA reads as TGTGCCAGCAGCCAGAACGCTCAGGGGAGGTTAGATACGCAGTATTTT. Full variable domain (outside the CDR3, taken from reference TRBV7-6 and TRBJ2-3): GAGVSQSPRYKVTKRGQDVALRCDPISGHVSLYWYRQALGQGPEFLTYFNYEAQQDKSGLPNDRFSAERPEGSISTLTIQRTEQRDSAMYRCASSQNAQGRLDTQYFGPGTRLTVL.

This chain joins TRBV6-1 and TRBJ1-5; weak D call: TRBD1 (5 bases). Trimming took off 6 bases at V and 3 bases at J, with 15 bases between the two ends. Germline V lookup: CDR1 MNHNS, CDR2 SASEGT. This CDR3 region has 15 residues. In nucleotides, the CDR3 is TGTGCCAGCAGGATGGAGGGGACGGTCAATCAGCCCCAGCATTTT. This translates into CASRMEGTVNQPQHF.